One sample yielded the 26 T cell receptor beta chains listed below, sequenced in a study of OX40 agonist ivuxolimab in advanced cancers. Data came from immunoSEQ multiplex PCR; TCRdb stores just in-frame clones and leaves some out. The data contain tens of thousands of clones, 80% to 90% of them singletons. The sample consisted of CD4+ or CD8+ T cells sorted from blood, taken in a trial of the OX40 agonist ivuxolimab. The receptors were sampled from an adult with an advanced solid tumor such as melanoma, head and neck, liver or kidney cancer.

The J gene is TRBJ1-1, the V gene TRBV5-1, with D maybe TRBD1 (5 bases). The CDR3 covers 14 residues. Germline V lookup: CDR1 SGHRS, CDR2 YFSETQ. The V end was cut by 7 bases, the J end by 0 bases, with 13 bases between. The CDR3 reads CASQTGTMNTEAFF. CDR3 sequence (DNA): TGCGCCAGCCAGACCGGGACGATGAACACTGAAGCTTTCTTT.

V gene TRBV28 combines with J gene TRBJ1-2; TRBD1 agrees at 9 bases. CDR1 and CDR2 (germline): MDHEN, SYDVKM. Unmatched junction bases numbered 4, after V lost 6 bases and J lost 8 bases. The length of the CDR3 is 12 residues. The CDR3 region is CASRDRGYGYTF. The CDR3 DNA reads TGTGCCAGCAGGGACAGGGGATACGGCTACACCTTC.

The chain combines TRBV7-2 with TRBJ2-7; D not certain. The CDR3 loop spans 12 amino acids. Trimming shortened V by 4 bases and J by 4 bases, and 8 bases separated the two germline ends. CDR1 and CDR2 from the germline V gene are SGHTA and FQGNSA. As DNA, the CDR3 is TGTGCCAGCAGCTACTTGGGTTACGAGCAGTACTTC. As protein: CASSYLGYEQYF.

The chain recombines TRBV29-1 with TRBJ2-7, with 10 bases that match TRBD1. Germline-derived CDR1 and CDR2 are SQVTM and ANQGSEA. This CDR3 is built from 14 residues. Trimming at V came to 3 bases and at J to 6 bases, leaving 8 bases not matched to a gene. CDR3 residues: CSVDDWDRGGEQYF. The CDR3 DNA sequence: TGCAGCGTTGACGATTGGGACAGGGGCGGCGAGCAGTACTTC.

The V gene is TRBV19, the J gene TRBJ2-7; tentatively, D is TRBD2 (6 bases). The CDR3 has 15 amino acids. Trimming took off 0 bases at V and 0 bases at J, with 9 bases between the two ends. CDR1 LNHDA and CDR2 SQIVND come from the germline V gene (reference sequence). The CDR3 bases are TGTGCCAGTAGTATAGACTCCGGGAGCTCCTACGAGCAGTACTTC. This translates into CASSIDSGSSYEQYF.

The V and J genes are TRBV11-2 and TRBJ2-1; 8 nucleotides align to TRBD1. There are 16 residues in the CDR3. Germline loops: CDR1 SGHAT, CDR2 FQNNGV. Trimming removed 3 bases from V and 0 bases from J; junction bases left unmatched: 4. CDR3 amino acids: CASSFTGGNSYNEQFF. CDR3 DNA sequence: TGTGCCAGCAGCTTCACAGGGGGAAACTCCTACAATGAGCAGTTCTTC. Combining the CDR3 with reference TRBV11-2 and TRBJ2-1 gives the whole variable domain EAGVAQSPRYKIIEKRQSVAFWCNPISGHATLYWYQQILGQGPKLLIQFQNNGVVDDSQLPKDRFSAERLKGVDSTLKIQPAKLEDSAVYLCASSFTGGNSYNEQFFGPGTRLTVL.

The chain has TRBV13 and TRBJ1-4; 12 bases map to TRBD1. Germline CDR1 is PRHDT and CDR2 is FYEKMQ (reference sequence). With V trimmed by 5 bases and J by 7 bases, 11 bases remained unmatched. The CDR3 has 17 residues. The CDR3 region is CASSPGDRGRFAEKLFF. DNA for the CDR3: TGTGCCAGCAGCCCAGGGGACAGGGGGCGCTTCGCTGAAAAACTGTTTTTT.

This clone was recorded a few times. This chain joins TRBV15 and TRBJ1-1; D possibly corresponds to TRBD1 (5 bases). V gave up 1 base and J gave up 8 bases, with 11 bases separating them. The CDR3 sequence is 13 residues long. Looked up from germline, CDR1 is LNHNV and CDR2 is YYDKDF (reference sequence). For the CDR3, the DNA is TGTGCCACCAGCAGAGGACAGCGTGGGGAAGCTTTCTTT. Protein sequence: CATSRGQRGEAFF.

This clone was recorded once. The chain combines TRBV19 with TRBJ2-1; weak D call: TRBD1 (5 bases). Germline loops: CDR1 LNHDA, CDR2 SQIVND (reference sequence). V lost 3 bases and J lost 13, with 22 bases in between. This CDR3 region has 15 residues. CDR3 DNA sequence: TGTGCCAGTAGTATCCTCGGGTCAGGGCCTAACACTCAGTTCTTC. Amino acid sequence: CASSILGSGPNTQFF.

The chain carries TRBV6-5 and TRBJ2-7; the D is unclear. Germline V gene lookup returns CDR1 MNHEY and CDR2 SVGAGI. The V gene lost 0 bases and the J gene lost 0 bases, with 6 bases spanning the gap. The CDR3 totals 14 residues. Here the CDR3 DNA reads TGTGCCAGCAGTTACTCTGCAGGCTCCTACGAGCAGTACTTC. Translation gives CASSYSAGSYEQYF.

The chain recombines TRBV7-9 with TRBJ2-7, with TRBD1 identical over 10 bases. Trimming removed 4 bases from V and 4 bases from J; junction bases left unmatched: 10. The CDR3 contains 16 residues. Germline CDR1 SEHNR, CDR2 FQNEAQ (reference sequence). CDR3 residues: CASSSLPGTGDYEQYF. CDR3 DNA sequence: TGTGCCAGCAGCTCATTACCCGGGACAGGGGATTACGAGCAGTACTTC.

This chain connects TRBV29-1 to TRBJ2-1; D perhaps matches TRBD2 (5 bases). Per the germline V gene, CDR1 is SQVTM and CDR2 is ANQGSEA. V lost 6 bases to trimming and J lost 7 bases, with 10 bases between them. The CDR3 spans 11 residues. The CDR3 loop reads CSVVSGNEQFF. In DNA, the CDR3 is TGCAGCGTGGTTTCGGGGAATGAGCAGTTCTTC.

The chain is built from TRBV15 and TRBJ1-1, with 7 bases lining up with TRBD1. CDR3 length: 13 residues. The germline CDR1 and CDR2 sequences are LNHNV and YYDKDF (reference sequence). With V trimmed by 5 bases and J by 6 bases, 6 bases remained unmatched. The CDR3 DNA sequence: TGTGCCACCAGCGGACACAGGGGAGCTGAAGCTTTCTTT. Translation: CATSGHRGAEAFF.

The genes are TRBV27 and TRBJ2-7; D may be TRBD2 (5 bases). The germline CDR1 and CDR2 sequences are MNHEY and SMNVEV (reference sequence). The CDR3 totals 12 residues. Deletions cut 0 bases from V and 5 bases from J, with 5 bases between. This CDR3 reads CASSLSGDEQYF. In DNA, the CDR3 is TGTGCCAGCAGTTTATCCGGGGACGAGCAGTACTTC.

The V call is TRBV7-2, the J call TRBJ1-3; D perhaps matches TRBD1 (5 bases). The CDR3 is 16 amino acids. V was pared by 5 bases and J by 3 bases, with 17 bases between. Germline assignment: CDR1 SGHTA and CDR2 FQGNSA. CDR3 coding DNA: TGTGCCAGCAGCGCTGGGACCGATTTATTTGGAAACACCATATATTTT. It codes for CASSAGTDLFGNTIYF.

The table lists this clone with a count of one. The rearrangement uses TRBV7-2 and TRBJ2-7; 8 bases are shared with TRBD2. V lost 5 bases to trimming and J lost 2 bases; unmatched junction nucleotides: 17. Germline V gene sequence: CDR1 SGHTA, CDR2 FQGNSA. This CDR3 comprises 18 residues. The CDR3 DNA sequence: TGTGCCAGCAGCCCCAACTCCGGGACTAGGTTCTCACCCTACGAGCAGTACTTC. It encodes CASSPNSGTRFSPYEQYF.

V is TRBV27 and J is TRBJ1-1; D gene unclear. V gave up 0 bases and J gave up 2 bases, with 7 bases separating them. Germline V gene data show CDR1 as MNHEY and CDR2 as SMNVEV (reference sequence). The CDR3 spans 14 residues. CDR3 in amino acids: CASSLSGINTEAFF. The CDR3 bases are TGTGCCAGCAGTTTATCGGGTATTAACACTGAAGCTTTCTTT.

The rearrangement joins TRBV5-5 to TRBJ2-2, with 9 bases that match TRBD2. This CDR3 spans 15 amino acids. Germline V CDR1 and CDR2: SGHKS, YYEKEE (reference sequence). V shed 4 bases and J 6 bases; nucleotides not matched to a gene: 7. CDR3 in amino acids: CASSVLAGRAGELFF. The CDR3 DNA is TGTGCCAGCAGCGTCCTAGCGGGAAGAGCCGGGGAGCTGTTTTTT.

There are many counts of this clone. The rearrangement links TRBV6-1 to TRBJ2-3; 8 bases are a match to TRBD2. CDR3 length: 15 residues. The V gene end was trimmed by 1 base and the J gene end by 4 bases; junction bases not matched to a gene: 4. Germline CDR1 MNHNS, CDR2 SASEGT. The CDR3 DNA reads TGTGCCAGCAGTGAAGTCCGGGGGGGGGCAGATACGCAGTATTTT. It yields the protein CASSEVRGGADTQYF.

This clone was seen once. CDR3 bases: TGTGCCAGCAGTGCAGGGGGCGACTACAATGAGCAGTTCTTC. Amino acids: CASSAGGDYNEQFF. The V and J genes are TRBV6-5 and TRBJ2-1, with 8 bases identical to TRBD1. Trimming removed 5 bases from V and 3 bases from J; junction bases left unmatched: 3. The CDR3 is 14 residues long. Germline V CDR1 and CDR2: MNHEY, SVGAGI.

This clone was counted only a few times. The chain recombines TRBV10-3 with TRBJ1-1; no reliable D call. The CDR3 has 13 residues. Germline V gives CDR1 ENHRY, CDR2 SYGVKD. The germline V and J ends were trimmed by 3 bases and 4 bases, with 9 bases remaining between them. Here the CDR3 DNA reads TGTGCCATCAGTGAACCCGGGAGCACTGAAGCTTTCTTT. Translation gives CAISEPGSTEAFF.

This clone was observed a single time. V gene TRBV7-9 combines with J gene TRBJ1-1; TRBD1 matches 8 bases. This CDR3 contains 15 residues. Germline CDR1 reads SEHNR; CDR2 reads FQNEAQ (reference sequence). The junction had 12 bases not matched to a gene; V was cut back by 8 bases and J by 4 bases. DNA for the CDR3: TGTGCCAGCTTGCGCCCGGACAGGGCGGGCACTGAAGCTTTCTTT. It encodes CASLRPDRAGTEAFF.

The J gene is TRBJ2-3, the V gene TRBV7-8, with D possibly matching TRBD2 (5 bases). The V and J ends lost 8 bases and 1 base respectively, with 13 bases between them. The CDR3 has 14 residues. Germline CDR1 and CDR2: SGHVS and FQNEAQ. For the CDR3, the DNA is TGTGCCAGCGGGGTATCCGGGGGCACAGATACGCAGTATTTT. Protein: CASGVSGGTDTQYF.

V gene TRBV4-2 combines with J gene TRBJ1-1; D unclear. Per the germline V gene, CDR1 is LGHNA and CDR2 is YNFKEQ. V was shortened by 4 bases and J by 0 bases, with 9 bases between the two germline ends. There are 14 residues in the CDR3. The CDR3 spells CASSPKSMNTEAFF. For the CDR3, the DNA is TGTGCCAGCAGCCCGAAATCCATGAACACTGAAGCTTTCTTT.

V usage is TRBV4-3 and J usage is TRBJ2-5; D is possibly TRBD2 (6 bases). The V gene's germline CDR1 is LGHNA and CDR2 YSLEER. Trimming removed 0 bases from V and 1 base from J, with 9 bases in between. CDR3 length: 15 residues. In nucleotides, the CDR3 is TGCGCCAGCAGCCAAGAAACCGGGAGCCAAGAGACCCAGTACTTC. As protein: CASSQETGSQETQYF.

The table lists this clone with a few counts. This chain connects TRBV6-1 to TRBJ2-7; perhaps TRBD1 as D (6 bases). V lost 7 bases and J lost 3, with 16 bases in between. Germline values: CDR1 MNHNS, CDR2 SASEGT. This CDR3 region has 14 residues. CDR3 protein: CASTRRQAYYEQYF. DNA for the CDR3: TGTGCCAGCACTCGTAGACAGGCGTACTACGAGCAGTACTTC.